The 23 T cell receptor beta chains below all came from one sample that was sequenced in a study of CD8+ T cells in alopecia areata. After isolation, RNA underwent reverse transcription to generate cDNA as the sequencing template. Measured with immunoSEQ multiplex PCR; TCRdb has only the in-frame clones, and not every one. The repertoire holds 95,000 to 120,000 clones, with approximately 63% as singletons. The sequencing input was CD8+ T cells sorted from blood. The receptor set was obtained from a human donor in good health.

The genes are TRBV6-5 and TRBJ2-7; no definite D call. Germline CDR1 and CDR2: MNHEY and SVGAGI. The CDR3 is made up of 13 amino acids. V was trimmed by 6 bases and J by 3 bases, leaving 12 bases between them. The CDR3 nucleotides are TGTGCCAGCAGCCTGGACGCAGGCTACGAGCAGTACTTC. Translating it yields CASSLDAGYEQYF.

In DNA, the CDR3 is TGTGCCAGCAGTGTTACAGGGAGCTCTGGGGCCAACGTCCTGACTTTC. This codes for CASSVTGSSGANVLTF. The chain uses TRBV6-1 and TRBJ2-6; TRBD1 might be the D (6 bases). Trimming stripped 4 bases from V and 0 bases from J, with 10 bases between. The CDR3 sequence is 16 residues long. Germline V gives CDR1 MNHNS, CDR2 SASEGT.

Notes on this clone: Within the sample, other DNA sequences also encode this same CDR3. This chain links TRBV30 with TRBJ1-3; possibly TRBD1 for D (6 bases). The CDR3 covers 13 residues. V gave up 3 bases and J gave up 3 bases, with 9 bases separating them. Looked up from germline, CDR1 is GTSNPN and CDR2 is SVGIG (reference sequence). Written as DNA, the CDR3 is TGTGCCTGGAGCAGGGGTAATGGAAACACCATATATTTT. Translated, it gives CAWSRGNGNTIYF. The whole variable domain, filled in from reference TRBV30 and TRBJ1-3, reads SQTIHQWPATLVQPVGSPLSLECTVEGTSNPNLYWYRQAAGRGLQLLFYSVGIGQISSEVPQNLSASRPQDRQFILSSKKLLLSDSGFYLCAWSRGNGNTIYFGEGSWLTVV.

This sequence joins TRBV30 and TRBJ2-7; D uncertain. The germline V gene has CDR1 GTSNPN and CDR2 SVGIG (reference sequence). The CDR3 loop spans 12 amino acids. With 0 bases removed from V and 2 bases from J, the gap between germline ends came to 5 bases. The CDR3 DNA sequence: TGTGCCTGGAGTGTTGCGACCTACGAGCAGTACTTC. Translated, it gives CAWSVATYEQYF.

This clone was picked up a small number of times. As DNA, the CDR3 is TGCGCCAGCAGCCAAGATCCAGAATATGAGCAGTTCTTC. This translates into CASSQDPEYEQFF. J is TRBJ2-1 and V is TRBV4-3, with unresolved D. Germline lookup yields CDR1 LGHNA and CDR2 YSLEER. The CDR3 runs to 13 residues. With 0 bases removed from V and 8 bases from J, the gap between germline ends came to 8 bases.

The table lists this clone with a few counts. The chain employs TRBV29-1 and TRBJ2-1; TRBD2 aligns across 11 bases. The V gene's germline CDR1 is SQVTM and CDR2 ANQGSEA. J gave up 0 bases and V 6 bases, and 10 bases lay outside the gene matches. This CDR3 is 17 amino acids long. CDR3 sequence reads: CSVRGTSGRSSYNEQFF. CDR3 coding DNA: TGCAGCGTCCGAGGGACTAGCGGACGGAGCTCCTACAATGAGCAGTTCTTC.

The rearrangement links TRBV4-1 to TRBJ2-3; unclear D gene. Trimming left V 1 base short and J 4 bases short, with 12 bases between. CDR3 size: 15 residues. Germline CDR1 is MGHRA and CDR2 is YSYEKL. In nucleotides, the CDR3 is TGCGCCAGCAGCCAAGCGCCGCGGAGCGCAGATACGCAGTATTTT. Encoded protein: CASSQAPRSADTQYF.

The chain employs TRBV29-1 and TRBJ1-1; the D gene is possibly TRBD1 (5 bases). There are 13 residues in the CDR3. The germline gives CDR1 SQVTM, CDR2 ANQGSEA. V was clipped by 3 bases and J by 5 bases, with 13 bases between them. The CDR3 reads CSVEEGLRTEAFF. CDR3 nucleotide sequence: TGCAGCGTTGAGGAGGGGCTCCGGACTGAAGCTTTCTTT.

J is TRBJ2-3 and V is TRBV2, with 12 bases aligning to TRBD2. Losses at the gene ends were 7 bases for V and 3 bases for J; bases not matched to a gene: 8. Germline V gene sequence: CDR1 SNHLY, CDR2 FYNNEI. The CDR3 covers 16 residues. DNA of the CDR3: TGTGCCAGCACCCACGTGGGGACTAGCGGGACAGATACGCAGTATTTT. This gives the protein CASTHVGTSGTDTQYF.

V is TRBV13 and J is TRBJ1-2; D not certain. CDR3 length equals 13 residues. Germline V gene data show CDR1 as PRHDT and CDR2 as FYEKMQ (reference sequence). Between the trimmed V and J ends, which lost 1 base and 6 bases, there was a span of 9 bases. The CDR3 DNA reads as TGTGCCAGCAGCTTAGCAGGATCCCATGGCTACACCTTC. Residues: CASSLAGSHGYTF. The full variable domain, rest sourced from reference TRBV13 and TRBJ1-2, is AAGVIQSPRHLIKEKRETATLKCYPIPRHDTVYWYQQGPGQDPQFLISFYEKMQSDKGSIPDRFSAQQFSDYHSELNMSSLELGDSALYFCASSLAGSHGYTFGSGTRLTVV.

V and J are TRBV13 and TRBJ2-7, with 9 bases lining up with TRBD1. CDR3 length: 14 amino acids. The V and J ends lost 7 bases and 3 bases, in that order; junction bases with no gene match: 7. Per germline, CDR1 PRHDT and CDR2 FYEKMQ (reference sequence). The CDR3 loop is CASTQQGADYEQYF. The CDR3, as DNA: TGTGCCAGCACCCAACAGGGGGCTGACTACGAGCAGTACTTC.

V and J are TRBV19 and TRBJ2-1; D is unclear. The CDR3 extends over 16 amino acids. The germline V gene encodes CDR1 LNHDA and CDR2 SQIVND (reference sequence). The V and J ends lost 1 base and 2 bases respectively, with 12 bases between them. In nucleotides, the CDR3 is TGTGCCAGTAGTATAGTTGCCAACCCCCCCTACAATGAGCAGTTCTTC. It encodes CASSIVANPPYNEQFF.

This clone has a count of ten or more. This chain connects TRBV29-1 to TRBJ2-7; 8 bases are shared with TRBD2. The V segment lost 3 bases and the J segment 2 bases; nucleotides outside the gene matches: 6. Germline CDR1 reads SQVTM; CDR2 reads ANQGSEA. This CDR3 is built from 14 residues. CDR3 region: CSVDRGGEPYEQYF. The CDR3 DNA reads TGCAGCGTTGACCGGGGGGGCGAGCCCTACGAGCAGTACTTC.

The chain has TRBV7-9 and TRBJ2-1; 11 bases are shared with TRBD2. Germline loops: CDR1 SEHNR, CDR2 FQNEAQ (reference sequence). V was pared by 1 base and J by 13 bases, with 6 bases of the junction left unmatched. There are 14 residues in the CDR3. CDR3 sequence reads: CASSLGLAGGEQFF. The CDR3 region has the DNA TGTGCCAGCAGCTTAGGGCTAGCGGGGGGCGAACAGTTCTTC.

V gene TRBV4-1 combines with J gene TRBJ1-4; no clear D. Trimming stripped 4 bases from V and 8 bases from J, with 8 bases between. Germline loops: CDR1 MGHRA, CDR2 YSYEKL. The CDR3 is made up of 12 amino acids. The CDR3 is CASSPRGEKLFF. Here the CDR3 DNA reads TGCGCCAGCAGCCCTAGAGGGGAAAAACTGTTTTTT.

The chain has TRBV27 and TRBJ2-3; 7 bases map to TRBD2. The CDR3 loop spans 16 amino acids. The trim removed 5 bases at V and 7 bases at J, leaving 15 bases unmatched. Germline CDR1 MNHEY, CDR2 SMNVEV (reference sequence). The CDR3 region is CASSDAAGVRVYTQYF. The CDR3, as DNA: TGTGCCAGCAGTGACGCGGCGGGGGTGAGGGTGTATACGCAGTATTTT.

This chain uses TRBV13 with TRBJ2-1, with a tentative D call TRBD2 (7 bases). CDR3 length: 13 residues. Germline CDR1 is PRHDT and CDR2 is FYEKMQ (reference sequence). Trimming left V 5 bases short and J 8 bases short, with 13 bases between. In DNA, the CDR3 is TGTGCCAGCAGCCACAGGGAGGGCGATGAGCAGTTCTTC. Translating it yields CASSHREGDEQFF.

V gene TRBV13 combines with J gene TRBJ2-5, with 10 bases that match TRBD2. Germline CDR1 reads PRHDT; CDR2 reads FYEKMQ (reference sequence). Unmatched junction bases numbered 3, after V lost 4 bases and J lost 1 base. The CDR3 has 15 amino acids. CDR3 in amino acids: CASSSVAGGQETQYF. The DNA for the CDR3 is TGTGCCAGCAGCTCCGTAGCGGGGGGCCAAGAGACCCAGTACTTC.

The chain joins TRBV27 to TRBJ1-1; tentatively, D is TRBD1 (5 bases). There are 13 residues in the CDR3. V was shortened by 6 bases and J by 4 bases, with 12 bases between the two germline ends. The V gene's germline CDR1 is MNHEY and CDR2 SMNVEV (reference sequence). For the CDR3, the DNA is TGTGCCAGCAGCCCCGTAGGGGTCACTGAAGCTTTCTTT. It yields the protein CASSPVGVTEAFF.

J is TRBJ2-3 and V is TRBV13; 10 bases fit TRBD1. The CDR3 extends over 14 amino acids. The J segment lost 5 bases and the V segment lost 5 bases, leaving 4 bases of the junction unmatched. The germline V gene encodes CDR1 PRHDT and CDR2 FYEKMQ (reference sequence). DNA for the CDR3: TGTGCCAGCAGCGCCCGGGACAGGGGAGATACGCAGTATTTT. Its translation: CASSARDRGDTQYF.

The sample holds a few counts of this clone. The chain links TRBV29-1 to TRBJ2-1, with TRBD1 matching 9 bases. Unmatched junction bases numbered 11, after V lost 7 bases and J lost 7 bases. The CDR3 is made up of 14 amino acids. The germline gives CDR1 SQVTM, CDR2 ANQGSEA. The chain's CDR3 is CSADPGQGRNEQFF. In nucleotides, the CDR3 is TGCAGCGCCGACCCCGGACAGGGGAGGAATGAGCAGTTCTTC.

J is TRBJ1-2 and V is TRBV29-1, with D possibly matching TRBD1 (6 bases). Germline-derived CDR1 and CDR2 are SQVTM and ANQGSEA. The CDR3 loop spans 12 amino acids. The V gene lost 5 bases and the J gene lost 7 bases, with 14 bases spanning the gap. CDR3 sequence reads: CSVSTGSGGYTF. In nucleotides, the CDR3 is TGCAGCGTTTCAACAGGGTCGGGTGGCTACACCTTC.

The V and J genes are TRBV4-2 and TRBJ2-3; TRBD2 agrees at 7 bases. This CDR3 is built from 14 residues. V was clipped by 1 base and J by 4 bases; unmatched bases: 2. Germline V gene sequence: CDR1 LGHNA, CDR2 YNFKEQ. CDR3 residues: CASSQGGRADTQYF. The CDR3 DNA follows: TGTGCCAGCAGCCAAGGGGGGAGGGCAGATACGCAGTATTTT.